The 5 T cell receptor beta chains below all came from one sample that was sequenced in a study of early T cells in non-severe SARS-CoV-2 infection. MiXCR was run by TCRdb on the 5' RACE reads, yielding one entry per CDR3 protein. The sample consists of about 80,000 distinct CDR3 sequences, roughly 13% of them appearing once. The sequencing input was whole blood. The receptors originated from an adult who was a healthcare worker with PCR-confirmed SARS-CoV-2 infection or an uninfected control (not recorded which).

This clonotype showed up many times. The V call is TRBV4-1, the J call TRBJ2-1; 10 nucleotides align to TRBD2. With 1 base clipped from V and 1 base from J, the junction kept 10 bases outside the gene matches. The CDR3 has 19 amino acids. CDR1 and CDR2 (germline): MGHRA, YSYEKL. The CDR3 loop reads CASSQGLAGDSRSYNEQFF. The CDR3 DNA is TGCGCCAGCAGCCAAGGGCTAGCGGGAGATTCACGTTCCTACAATGAGCAGTTCTTC.

The CDR3 spells CASSLFLGNEQFF. In nucleotides, the CDR3 is TGTGCCAGCAGCTTATTTTTGGGCAATGAGCAGTTCTTC. The rearrangement joins TRBV7-2 to TRBJ2-1; D gene unclear. The germline V gene has CDR1 SGHTA and CDR2 FQGNSA. The CDR3 length is 13 residues. Trimming took off 2 bases at V and 6 bases at J, with 8 bases between the two ends.

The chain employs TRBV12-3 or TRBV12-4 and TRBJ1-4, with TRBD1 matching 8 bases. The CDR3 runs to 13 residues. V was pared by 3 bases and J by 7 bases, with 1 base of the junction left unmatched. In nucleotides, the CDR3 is TGTGCCAGCAGTTTTACAGGGGGTGAAAAACTGTTTTTT. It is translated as CASSFTGGEKLFF.

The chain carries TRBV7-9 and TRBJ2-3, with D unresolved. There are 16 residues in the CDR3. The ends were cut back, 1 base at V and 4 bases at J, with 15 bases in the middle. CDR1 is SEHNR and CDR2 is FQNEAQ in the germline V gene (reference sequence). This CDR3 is CASSLDWVSQADTQYF. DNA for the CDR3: TGTGCCAGCAGCTTAGATTGGGTATCTCAGGCAGATACGCAGTATTTT.

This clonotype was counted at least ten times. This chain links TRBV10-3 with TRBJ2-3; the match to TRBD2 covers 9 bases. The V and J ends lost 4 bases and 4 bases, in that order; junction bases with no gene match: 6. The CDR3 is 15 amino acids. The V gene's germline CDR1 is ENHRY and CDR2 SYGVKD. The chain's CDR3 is CAISVGGRASDTQYF. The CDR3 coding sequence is TGTGCCATCAGTGTCGGCGGGAGGGCCTCAGATACGCAGTATTTT.